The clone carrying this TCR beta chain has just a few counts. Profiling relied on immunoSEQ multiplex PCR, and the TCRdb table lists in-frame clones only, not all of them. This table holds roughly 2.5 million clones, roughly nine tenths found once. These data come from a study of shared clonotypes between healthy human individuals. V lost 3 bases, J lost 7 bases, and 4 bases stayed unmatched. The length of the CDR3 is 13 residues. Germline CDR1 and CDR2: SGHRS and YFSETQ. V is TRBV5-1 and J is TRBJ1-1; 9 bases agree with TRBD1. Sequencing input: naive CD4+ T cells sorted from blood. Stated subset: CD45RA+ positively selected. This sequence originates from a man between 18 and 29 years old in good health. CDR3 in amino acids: CASSSGQGGEAFF. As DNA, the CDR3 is TGCGCCAGCAGCTCGGGACAGGGCGGTGAAGCTTTCTTT.